These 22 T cell receptor beta chains were all obtained from the same sample, sequenced in a study of cytomegalovirus exposure and HLA in healthy donors. This PCR relied on a set of 60 Vbeta primers and 13 Jbeta primers. Generated by immunoSEQ multiplex PCR, the TCRdb table keeps only in-frame clones and is missing some. This sample carries under 200,000 clones, around 80% of them seen once, and the ten largest clones take under 2.5%. The source material was PBMCs. The source is a man aged 35 to 55 in good health and CMV-seronegative.

J is TRBJ2-7 and V is TRBV27; D remains unclear. Trimming stripped 3 bases from V and 1 base from J, with 10 bases between. This CDR3 is 14 amino acids long. Germline V gene data show CDR1 as MNHEY and CDR2 as SMNVEV (reference sequence). DNA for the CDR3: TGTGCCAGCAGTTTGGGTCGGGTATCCTACGAGCAGTACTTC. Translated: CASSLGRVSYEQYF.

This chain uses TRBV5-1 with TRBJ1-3, with D possibly TRBD1 on 6 matching bases. CDR3 length: 14 amino acids. The V gene lost 7 bases and the J gene lost 0 bases, with 11 bases spanning the gap. CDR1 and CDR2 (germline): SGHRS, YFSETQ. The CDR3 region has the DNA TGCGCCAGCGGTACAGGGTTCTCTGGAAACACCATATATTTT. It is translated as CASGTGFSGNTIYF.

The rearrangement links TRBV11-2 to TRBJ1-1; maybe TRBD1 (6 bases). The V end was cut by 2 bases, the J end by 9 bases, with 19 bases between. The CDR3 is 15 residues long. The germline V gene encodes CDR1 SGHAT and CDR2 FQNNGV. CDR3 sequence reads: CASSLLPGQTWKAFF. CDR3 sequence (DNA): TGTGCCAGCAGCTTATTACCGGGACAAACTTGGAAAGCTTTCTTT.

The chain carries TRBV5-1 and TRBJ1-1, with D maybe TRBD1 (6 bases). The length of the CDR3 is 14 residues. Trimming took off 3 bases at V and 11 bases at J, with 20 bases between the two ends. Germline CDR1 and CDR2: SGHRS and YFSETQ. The CDR3 DNA reads as TGCGCCAGCAGCTCTGAACAGGGAGTGGTCGTGGCTTTCTTT. This codes for CASSSEQGVVVAFF.

This clone was counted a few times. The V and J genes are TRBV13 and TRBJ2-3; TRBD2 aligns across 10 bases. Unmatched junction bases numbered 8, after V lost 5 bases and J lost 3 bases. Germline V lookup: CDR1 PRHDT, CDR2 FYEKMQ (reference sequence). This CDR3 is built from 16 residues. The DNA for the CDR3 is TGTGCCAGCAGCCCTAGCGGGAGTGAGGGTACAGATACGCAGTATTTT. Its translation is CASSPSGSEGTDTQYF.

This chain joins TRBV5-4 and TRBJ1-2; TRBD1 might be the D (5 bases). With 0 bases removed from V and 4 bases from J, the gap between germline ends came to 10 bases. Germline V gives CDR1 SGHNT, CDR2 YYREEE (reference sequence). The CDR3 totals 14 residues. CDR3 nucleotides: TGTGCCAGCAGCTTGGTTGGAGGGACCTATGGCTACACCTTC. This sequence encodes CASSLVGGTYGYTF. Filled out from reference TRBV5-4 and TRBJ1-2, the complete variable domain reads ETGVTQSPTHLIKTRGQQVTLRCSSQSGHNTVSWYQQALGQGPQFIFQYYREEENGRGNFPPRFSGLQFPNYSSELNVNALELDDSALYLCASSLVGGTYGYTFGSGTRLTVV.

This clone is a singleton in its sample. This chain connects TRBV9 to TRBJ1-4; D gene uncertain. Germline V gene lookup returns CDR1 SGDLS and CDR2 YYNGEE. CDR3 size: 15 residues. The V end was cut by 0 bases, the J end by 7 bases, with 13 bases between. CDR3 DNA sequence: TGTGCCAGCAGCGTAGTTGAGGGCCCGACTGAAAAACTGTTTTTT. The encoded protein is CASSVVEGPTEKLFF.

The chain carries TRBV6-5 and TRBJ2-7; the match to TRBD2 covers 10 bases. CDR1 is MNHEY, CDR2 SVGAGI, per germline. The CDR3 spans 13 residues. The V gene end was trimmed by 5 bases and the J gene end by 2 bases; junction bases not matched to a gene: 0. The CDR3 nucleotides are TGTGCCAGCAGTACTAGCGGGACCTACGAGCAGTACTTC. The encoded protein is CASSTSGTYEQYF.

The chain joins TRBV19 to TRBJ1-3; the D gene is possibly TRBD1 (5 bases). CDR1 LNHDA and CDR2 SQIVND come from the germline V gene (reference sequence). The CDR3 length is 15 residues. V lost 5 bases to trimming and J lost 0 bases, with 11 bases between them. The CDR3 spells CASSGAAISGNTIYF. The CDR3 nucleotides read TGTGCCAGTAGTGGGGCCGCGATCTCTGGAAACACCATATATTTT.

This rearrangement joins TRBV30 to TRBJ2-1, with TRBD2 matching over 16 bases. Germline trimming cut 3 bases from V and 9 bases from J; bases unmatched to any gene: 2. CDR1 is GTSNPN, CDR2 SVGIG, per germline (reference sequence). CDR3 length equals 14 residues. The DNA of the CDR3 is TGTGCCTGGAGGGGACTAGCGGGAGGGAGTGAGCAGTTCTTC. This translates into CAWRGLAGGSEQFF.

The table lists this clone with a few counts. J is TRBJ2-3 and V is TRBV7-2, with D unresolved. The CDR3 runs to 11 residues. Trimming shortened V by 4 bases and J by 7 bases, and 6 bases separated the two germline ends. Germline values: CDR1 SGHTA, CDR2 FQGNSA. This CDR3 is CASSSQNTQYF. DNA for the CDR3: TGTGCCAGCAGCTCCCAAAATACGCAGTATTTT. The full variable domain, with the rest looked up from reference TRBV7-2 and TRBJ2-3, is GAGVSQSPSNKVTEKGKDVELRCDPISGHTALYWYRQSLGQGLEFLIYFQGNSAPDKSGLPSDRFSAERTGGSVSTLTIQRTQQEDSAVYLCASSSQNTQYFGPGTRLTVL.

The J gene is TRBJ2-5, the V gene TRBV5-6; D not certain. The germline V gene has CDR1 SGHDT and CDR2 YYEEEE. The V end was cut by 2 bases, the J end by 5 bases, with 13 bases between. This CDR3 has 14 residues. Written as DNA, the CDR3 is TGTGCCAGCAGCTTCTTAGCCTTTGCGGAGACCCAGTACTTC. It translates to CASSFLAFAETQYF.

The chain links TRBV5-1 to TRBJ2-1; 10 bases map to TRBD2. After removal of 0 bases from V and 6 bases from J, the junction contained 3 bases not matched to a gene. Germline loops: CDR1 SGHRS, CDR2 YFSETQ. This CDR3 region has 15 residues. As DNA, the CDR3 is TGCGCCAGCAGCTTGGGACTAGCGGGCAGCAATGAGCAGTTCTTC. As protein: CASSLGLAGSNEQFF.

The genes are TRBV5-3 and TRBJ2-7; D is possibly TRBD2 (6 bases). TRBV5-3 is an ORF for which the function is uncertain. CDR3 length: 13 amino acids. The V end was cut by 4 bases, the J end by 4 bases, with 12 bases between. In nucleotides, the CDR3 is TGTGCCAGAAGCCCCGGGACTTCTTACGAGCAGTACTTC. This sequence encodes CARSPGTSYEQYF.

The chain uses TRBV10-3 and TRBJ2-2, with TRBD1 as a possible D gene (5 bases). V dropped 6 bases and J dropped 3 bases, with 11 bases sitting between them. This CDR3 has 14 amino acids. The germline V gene encodes CDR1 ENHRY and CDR2 SYGVKD. The CDR3 DNA sequence: TGTGCCATCAGACGGGTCAGGGACACCGGGGAGCTGTTTTTT. Translating gives CAIRRVRDTGELFF.

The chain links TRBV11-2 to TRBJ2-1; maybe TRBD2 (6 bases). Trimming shortened V by 3 bases and J by 8 bases, and 8 bases separated the two germline ends. The CDR3 contains 12 residues. Germline-derived CDR1 and CDR2 are SGHAT and FQNNGV. The CDR3 loop reads CASSLGRYEQFF. CDR3 nucleotide sequence: TGTGCCAGCAGCTTGGGGAGGTATGAGCAGTTCTTC.

The chain has TRBV5-6 and TRBJ2-5, with 9 nucleotides matching TRBD2. This CDR3 has 17 residues. The germline gives CDR1 SGHDT, CDR2 YYEEEE. J gave up 5 bases and V 0 bases, and 11 bases lay outside the gene matches. This CDR3 is CASSLGGGLAGKETQYF. CDR3 nucleotides: TGTGCCAGCAGCTTGGGGGGTGGGCTAGCGGGAAAGGAGACCCAGTACTTC.

The V gene is TRBV7-2, the J gene TRBJ1-2; D is possibly TRBD1 (6 bases). The CDR3 is 16 residues long. The V gene's germline CDR1 is SGHTA and CDR2 FQGNSA. V lost 1 base to trimming and J lost 7 bases, with 19 bases between them. CDR3 nucleotides: TGTGCCAGCAGCTTAGTGGGAAATACAGGGACGCCTGGCTACACCTTC. This codes for CASSLVGNTGTPGYTF.

CDR3 bases: TGCGCCAGCAGCTTGGCCCCGCAGGGAGGGAATCAGCCCCAGCATTTT. Translated, it gives CASSLAPQGGNQPQHF. The genes are TRBV5-1 and TRBJ1-5; D possibly corresponds to TRBD1 (5 bases). Trimming left V 0 bases short and J 4 bases short, with 14 bases between. The CDR3 is 16 amino acids. Looked up from germline, CDR1 is SGHRS and CDR2 is YFSETQ.

V and J are TRBV5-6 and TRBJ2-7, with unresolved D. Germline V gives CDR1 SGHDT, CDR2 YYEEEE. The length of the CDR3 is 13 residues. Trimming cost V 2 bases and J 2 bases, with 8 bases left between them. The CDR3 is CASSFWQTYEQYF. The CDR3 DNA follows: TGTGCCAGCAGCTTTTGGCAGACCTACGAGCAGTACTTC.

The table lists this clone with a few counts. The J gene is TRBJ2-2, the V gene TRBV14, with TRBD2 as a possible D gene (5 bases). The germline V gene encodes CDR1 SGHDN and CDR2 FVKESK. Trimming left V 1 base short and J 5 bases short, with 11 bases between. The CDR3 has 15 amino acids. The CDR3 sequence: CASSQGLQSTGELFF. The CDR3 region has the DNA TGTGCCAGCAGCCAAGGACTACAATCAACCGGGGAGCTGTTTTTT.

In DNA form, the CDR3 reads TGTGCCAGCAGCTTAGGACTAGCGGGAGGGATGAATACGCAGTATTTT. Its translation is CASSLGLAGGMNTQYF. The genes are TRBV7-8 and TRBJ2-3; TRBD2 matches 14 bases. This CDR3 contains 16 residues. The J segment lost 7 bases and the V segment lost 1 base, leaving 4 bases of the junction unmatched. Germline CDR1 reads SGHVS; CDR2 reads FQNEAQ. Combining the CDR3 with reference TRBV7-8 and TRBJ2-3 gives the whole variable domain GAGVSQSPRYKVAKRGQDVALRCDPISGHVSLFWYQQALGQGPEFLTYFQNEAQLDKSGLPSDRFFAERPEGSVSTLKIQRTQQEDSAVYLCASSLGLAGGMNTQYFGPGTRLTVL.